The 21 T cell receptor beta chains reported below all come from one sample, sequenced in a study of T-cell reconstitution after alpha-beta-depleted transplantation in children. Unique molecular identifiers were used in preparing the TCRbeta library. TCRdb called the PCR reads again in MiXCR, with one record for every CDR3 protein. The profile covers about 120,000 distinct CDR3 sequences, with around 23% appearing a single time and about 10% taken by the ten largest. The source was PBMCs, mostly from graft donor cells, collected 180 days after TCRalphabeta/CD19-depleted stem cell transplant. The receptors come from a male patient between 2 and 10 years old who had a stem cell transplant for chronic granulomatous disease, so the T cells may come from the graft donor.

This clonotype was observed many times. This chain connects TRBV7-8 to TRBJ2-3, with D tentatively TRBD2 (6 bases). There are 15 residues in the CDR3. Germline-derived CDR1 and CDR2 are SGHVS and FQNEAQ. V lost 2 bases and J 3 bases, leaving 12 bases between the germline ends. As DNA, the CDR3 is TGTGCCAGCAGCTTATACGGGAGTCCGACAGATACGCAGTATTTT. Translated: CASSLYGSPTDTQYF. Looking up the rest from reference TRBV7-8 and TRBJ2-3 gives the full variable domain: GAGVSQSPRYKVAKRGQDVALRCDPISGHVSLFWYQQALGQGPEFLTYFQNEAQLDKSGLPSDRFFAERPEGSVSTLKIQRTQQEDSAVYLCASSLYGSPTDTQYFGPGTRLTVL.

This clonotype has a count of ten or more. The rearrangement links TRBV20-1 to TRBJ2-5; 7 bases are a match to TRBD1. Germline V lookup: CDR1 DFQATT, CDR2 SNEGSKA (reference sequence). CDR3 length: 14 amino acids. The DNA of the CDR3 is TGCAGGGCAAATTGGGACAGAAGATCCGATACCCAGTACTTC. Its translation: CRANWDRRSDTQYF.

In DNA form, the CDR3 reads TGTGCCAGCAGGGGGGACAGCTCCAAAAACATTCAGTACTTC. It is translated as CASRGDSSKNIQYF. The rearrangement joins TRBV2 to TRBJ2-4; 7 bases line up with TRBD1. Germline lookup yields CDR1 SNHLY and CDR2 FYNNEI. The J segment lost 2 bases and the V segment lost 6 bases, leaving 4 bases of the junction unmatched. This CDR3 is built from 14 residues.

This clonotype was found a few times. The chain is built from TRBV12-3 or TRBV12-4 and TRBJ1-3; 7 bases map to TRBD1. This CDR3 is built from 15 residues. With V trimmed by 6 bases and J by 10 bases, 15 bases remained unmatched. This CDR3 reads CASRTLQGTPWTIYF. The CDR3 DNA is TGTGCCAGCAGAACACTACAGGGGACCCCTTGGACCATATATTTT.

This clonotype was seen many times. The V call is TRBV20-1, the J call TRBJ2-3; D may be TRBD2 (5 bases). CDR1 is DFQATT, CDR2 SNEGSKA, per germline (reference sequence). V lost 3 bases to trimming and J lost 2 bases, with 15 bases between them. There are 15 residues in the CDR3. CDR3 sequence: CSASGAETFTDTQYF. As DNA, the CDR3 is TGCAGTGCTAGTGGAGCGGAGACATTCACAGATACGCAGTATTTT.

This clonotype was seen ten or more times. The chain recombines TRBV18 with TRBJ2-1, with TRBD2 identical over 9 bases. J gave up 2 bases and V 0 bases, and 2 bases lay outside the gene matches. Germline V CDR1 and CDR2: KGHSH, LQKENI. This CDR3 has 16 amino acids. This chain's CDR3 is CASSPPGLATYNEQFF. CDR3 bases: TGTGCCAGCTCACCACCCGGACTAGCGACCTACAATGAGCAGTTCTTC.

This clonotype was picked up a small number of times. The rearrangement uses TRBV12-3 or TRBV12-4 and TRBJ2-1, with 11 bases matching TRBD2. The CDR3 spans 17 residues. V shed 5 bases and J 0 bases; nucleotides not matched to a gene: 6. The CDR3, as DNA: TGTGCCAGCAGTACACTAGCGGGAGTTCCCTCCTACAATGAGCAGTTCTTC. Amino acids: CASSTLAGVPSYNEQFF.

The sample holds many counts of this clonotype. The J gene is TRBJ1-1, the V gene TRBV20-1; D might be TRBD1 (6 bases). V lost 1 base and J lost 2, with 14 bases in between. This CDR3 has 15 amino acids. CDR1 DFQATT and CDR2 SNEGSKA come from the germline V gene (reference sequence). CDR3 sequence (DNA): TGCAGTGCTAGAGTTTGGGGGGGGGCCAACACTGAAGCTTTCTTT. This gives the protein CSARVWGGANTEAFF.

A single count supports this clonotype. The rearrangement links TRBV7-3 to TRBJ2-3; tentative D call: TRBD1 (5 bases). V shed 1 base and J shed 11 bases, with 13 bases lying between them. CDR1 SGHTA and CDR2 FQGTGA come from the germline V gene. This CDR3 comprises 13 residues. CDR3 nucleotides: TGTGCCAGCAGCTTAAGTAACACAGGCGGGCAGTATTTT. Its translation is CASSLSNTGGQYF.

The chain has TRBV12-3 or TRBV12-4 and TRBJ2-5; the match to TRBD2 covers 9 bases. V lost 4 bases to trimming and J lost 2 bases; unmatched junction nucleotides: 11. This CDR3 region has 17 residues. The CDR3 DNA sequence: TGTGCCAGCAGTTCCACCGAACTAGCGGGTTTTCAAGAGACCCAGTACTTC. Its translation: CASSSTELAGFQETQYF.

This clonotype has more than one count but fewer than ten. V and J are TRBV20-1 and TRBJ2-1; the D is unclear. Germline-derived CDR1 and CDR2 are DFQATT and SNEGSKA (reference sequence). The CDR3 sequence is 13 residues long. V lost 3 bases, J lost 4 bases, and 10 bases lay in between. CDR3 protein: CSARWALYNEQFF. DNA of the CDR3: TGCAGTGCTAGGTGGGCACTTTACAATGAGCAGTTCTTC.

Turning to this clonotype: One end of the junction is discordant with germline, which a read error may explain. Here the CDR3 DNA reads TGTGCCAGCAGTTTGGGTCAACGAGTTCGACCCCCCTACGGGCAGTACTTC. It yields the protein CASSLGQRVRPPYGQYF. This sequence joins TRBV28 and TRBJ2-7; D gene unclear. The CDR3 is made up of 17 amino acids. The germline gives CDR1 MDHEN, CDR2 SYDVKM.

V is TRBV20-1 and J is TRBJ2-7; 12 positions match TRBD2. CDR1 and CDR2 from the germline V gene are DFQATT and SNEGSKA (reference sequence). V shed 0 bases and J 3 bases; nucleotides not matched to a gene: 9. The CDR3 has 17 amino acids. The CDR3 DNA reads as TGCAGTGCTAGAGATCCCGGACTAGCGGGATTGTTCTACGAGCAGTACTTC. Its translation is CSARDPGLAGLFYEQYF.

This clonotype was counted many times. The chain employs TRBV5-1 and TRBJ1-1; D not certain. Trimming removed 2 bases at V and 2 bases at J, with 7 bases between. This CDR3 contains 13 residues. Germline CDR1 and CDR2: SGHRS and YFSETQ. In DNA form, the CDR3 reads TGCGCCAGCAGCTTACAGCTAAACACTGAAGCTTTCTTT. This encodes CASSLQLNTEAFF.

This clonotype was detected a few times. The rearrangement joins TRBV9 to TRBJ1-3; D perhaps matches TRBD1 (6 bases). The germline V gene encodes CDR1 SGDLS and CDR2 YYNGEE. The V gene lost 3 bases and the J gene lost 3 bases, with 13 bases spanning the gap. CDR3 length: 15 residues. CDR3 loop: CASSEQGLVGNTIYF. Here the CDR3 DNA reads TGTGCCAGCAGCGAACAGGGACTAGTTGGAAACACCATATATTTT. Full variable domain (remainder filled in from reference TRBV9 and TRBJ1-3): DSGVTQTPKHLITATGQRVTLRCSPRSGDLSVYWYQQSLDQGLQFLIQYYNGEERAKGNILERFSAQQFPDLHSELNLSSLELGDSALYFCASSEQGLVGNTIYFGEGSWLTVV.

This clonotype was counted between two and nine times. This chain uses TRBV20-1 with TRBJ2-3; TRBD1 agrees at 7 bases. V lost 5 bases, J lost 6 bases, and 2 bases stayed unmatched. Germline lookup yields CDR1 DFQATT and CDR2 SNEGSKA (reference sequence). The CDR3 runs 11 residues. The CDR3 spells CSAVQGDTQYF. CDR3 bases: TGCAGTGCTGTACAGGGGGATACGCAGTATTTT.

The CDR3: CASSNGQGGLSGANVLTF. Written as DNA, the CDR3 is TGCGCCAGCAGTAACGGACAGGGGGGATTATCTGGGGCCAACGTCCTGACTTTC. V gene TRBV5-1 combines with J gene TRBJ2-6, with 10 bases identical to TRBD1. Germline CDR1 SGHRS, CDR2 YFSETQ. The CDR3 length is 18 residues. V was clipped by 5 bases and J by 1 base; unmatched bases: 9.

This clonotype was seen a few times. A read error may produce the germline difference seen at one junction end. The gene calls are TRBV10-3 and TRBJ2-1; D remains unclear. The CDR3 spans 13 residues. Germline V gene lookup returns CDR1 ENHRY and CDR2 SYGVKD. In DNA, the CDR3 is TGTGCCATCAGTAAGTCAGGATACAATGAGCAGTTCTTC. The encoded protein is CAISKSGYNEQFF.

At least ten counts were recorded for this clonotype. The V call is TRBV10-3, the J call TRBJ2-5, with 7 bases fitting TRBD1. CDR1 and CDR2 from the germline V gene are ENHRY and SYGVKD. The CDR3 is made up of 12 amino acids. V shed 10 bases, J shed 2 bases, and the junction held 4 bases outside the gene matches. The CDR3 loop is CATAGGQETQYF. As DNA, the CDR3 is TGTGCCACCGCAGGGGGTCAAGAGACCCAGTACTTC.

At least ten counts were recorded for this clonotype. This chain links TRBV20-1 with TRBJ2-5; no clear D. Germline CDR1 and CDR2: DFQATT and SNEGSKA (reference sequence). The V end was cut by 2 bases, the J end by 0 bases, with 4 bases between. The CDR3 runs 12 residues. CDR3 protein: CSARPNQETQYF. The CDR3 region has the DNA TGCAGTGCTAGACCTAACCAAGAGACCCAGTACTTC.

This CDR3 is CASSFTSNRGDEQYF. CDR3 DNA sequence: TGTGCCAGCAGCTTTACTAGCAATCGCGGGGACGAGCAGTACTTC. This rearrangement joins TRBV9 to TRBJ2-7, with D possibly being TRBD2 (6 bases). Trimming shortened V by 4 bases and J by 5 bases, and 19 bases separated the two germline ends. This CDR3 contains 15 residues. Looked up from germline, CDR1 is SGDLS and CDR2 is YYNGEE.